One and the same sample provided the 9 T cell receptor beta chains below, sequenced in a study of cytomegalovirus exposure and HLA in healthy donors. PCR primers comprised 60 Vbeta and 13 Jbeta primers. Method: immunoSEQ multiplex PCR; TCRdb's copy keeps in-frame clones and lacks some. Of roughly 100,000 clones listed, under 80% are singletons. Source material: PBMCs. The receptors derive from a woman between 40 and 55 years old in good health and CMV-seropositive.

The rearrangement joins TRBV28 to TRBJ1-2, with unresolved D. This CDR3 has 14 residues. Trimming removed 6 bases from V and 11 bases from J, with 22 bases in between. Germline V gene data show CDR1 as MDHEN and CDR2 as SYDVKM. CDR3: CASSLGGLLLFYTF. For the CDR3, the DNA is TGTGCCAGCAGCCTCGGAGGGCTTCTCCTTTTTTACACCTTC.

This clone has just one count. CDR3 in amino acids: CASSQWMLTGHRTGELFF. Here the CDR3 DNA reads TGCGCCAGCAGCCAATGGATGTTGACAGGCCACCGCACCGGGGAGCTGTTTTTT. The genes are TRBV4-1 and TRBJ2-2, with D possibly being TRBD1 (6 bases). This CDR3 contains 18 residues. Trimming removed 2 bases from V and 4 bases from J, with 20 bases in between. Germline V gene data show CDR1 as MGHRA and CDR2 as YSYEKL.

This sequence joins TRBV29-1 and TRBJ2-7, with D tentatively TRBD1 (6 bases). CDR3 length equals 14 residues. Germline V gene data show CDR1 as SQVTM and CDR2 as ANQGSEA. The V end was cut by 6 bases, the J end by 1 base, with 16 bases between. In DNA form, the CDR3 reads TGCAGCGTCCGATCTTGGACAGATTCCTACGAGCAGTACTTC. Its translation is CSVRSWTDSYEQYF.

This chain links TRBV28 with TRBJ1-1; D gene unclear. Germline-derived CDR1 and CDR2 are MDHEN and SYDVKM. This CDR3 is built from 12 residues. The ends were cut back, 8 bases at V and 0 bases at J, with 7 bases in the middle. CDR3: CASGLLNTEAFF. CDR3 in DNA: TGTGCCAGCGGACTCCTGAACACTGAAGCTTTCTTT.

The chain recombines TRBV29-1 with TRBJ1-2; 7 bases are shared with TRBD1. The J segment lost 12 bases and the V segment lost 4 bases, leaving 14 bases of the junction unmatched. Per germline, CDR1 SQVTM and CDR2 ANQGSEA. This CDR3 has 13 amino acids. In DNA form, the CDR3 reads TGCAGCGTTGGACACCAGGGGGACAGCAGAAACACCTTC. Translated: CSVGHQGDSRNTF.

The rearrangement uses TRBV27 and TRBJ2-7, with D maybe TRBD1 (7 bases). Germline CDR1 and CDR2: MNHEY and SMNVEV (reference sequence). The germline V and J ends were trimmed by 0 bases and 1 base, with 13 bases remaining between them. The CDR3 sequence is 16 residues long. CDR3 loop: CASSLSEGAWSYEQYF. DNA of the CDR3: TGTGCCAGCAGTTTATCGGAGGGGGCCTGGTCCTACGAGCAGTACTTC.

The rearrangement links TRBV5-6 to TRBJ1-2; D might be TRBD1 (5 bases). This CDR3 region has 13 residues. Trimming left V 6 bases short and J 6 bases short, with 15 bases between. CDR1 and CDR2 (germline): SGHDT, YYEEEE. CDR3 in amino acids: CASNFQGRDGYTF. The DNA for the CDR3 is TGTGCCAGCAATTTCCAGGGAAGGGATGGCTACACCTTC.

The rearrangement joins TRBV4-2 to TRBJ2-3; 12 bases align to TRBD2. The CDR3 runs to 16 residues. Germline lookup yields CDR1 LGHNA and CDR2 YNFKEQ. Trimming cost V 1 base and J 5 bases; bases outside gene matches: 4. As DNA, the CDR3 is TGTGCCAGCAGCCAAGGACTAGCGGGAGATGGAGATACGCAGTATTTT. Protein product: CASSQGLAGDGDTQYF.

This chain uses TRBV28 with TRBJ1-2; D is unclear. Per the germline V gene, CDR1 is MDHEN and CDR2 is SYDVKM. The V and J ends lost 6 bases and 0 bases respectively, with 8 bases between them. The CDR3 spans 13 residues. CDR3 nucleotide sequence: TGTGCCAGCAGCGAGGGATCTAACTATGGCTACACCTTC. Translated, it gives CASSEGSNYGYTF.